The 26 T cell receptor beta chains reported below all come from one sample, sequenced in a study of CD8 T cells in Susac syndrome. It was with random hexamers that 0.5 to 1 ug RNA was reverse transcribed. TCRdb re-analysed the immunoSEQ multiplex PCR reads in MiXCR, keeping a single row per CDR3 protein. The sample lists some 150,000 distinct CDR3 sequences; around 95% were seen once. The sample taken for sequencing was CD8+ T cells from PBMCs. These receptors were collected from a human donor with multiple sclerosis.

The rearrangement joins TRBV3-1 to TRBJ2-7; D remains ambiguous. This CDR3 comprises 13 residues. CDR1 and CDR2 from the germline V gene are LGHDT and YNNKEL (reference sequence). The V and J ends lost 0 bases and 0 bases respectively, with 3 bases between them. Here the CDR3 reads CASSQDSSYEQYF. CDR3 in DNA: TGTGCCAGCAGCCAAGATAGCTCCTACGAGCAGTACTTC.

This chain connects TRBV30 to TRBJ2-2; no reliable D call. Germline V gene data show CDR1 as GTSNPN and CDR2 as SVGIG (reference sequence). The CDR3 runs 14 residues. Trimming removed 7 bases at V and 0 bases at J, with 12 bases between. The CDR3 DNA sequence: TGTGCCTTTGAGAGAGTCGCGAACACCGGGGAGCTGTTTTTT. Translating gives CAFERVANTGELFF.

The chain joins TRBV5-6 to TRBJ1-5, with D unclear. Germline loops: CDR1 SGHDT, CDR2 YYEEEE. The CDR3 is 14 amino acids. The V end lost 3 bases, the J end lost 3 bases, and 10 bases lay between the germline ends. This chain's CDR3 is CASSSKRVNQPQHF. The CDR3 DNA reads TGTGCCAGCAGCTCGAAAAGGGTCAATCAGCCCCAGCATTTT.

V and J are TRBV29-1 and TRBJ1-2; 7 bases are shared with TRBD1. The V gene's germline CDR1 is SQVTM and CDR2 ANQGSEA. The CDR3 spans 13 residues. Germline trimming cut 7 bases from V and 3 bases from J; bases unmatched to any gene: 8. In DNA form, the CDR3 reads TGCAGCGACGCAACAGGGGCGGACTATGGCTACACCTTC. This encodes CSDATGADYGYTF.

V and J are TRBV3-1 and TRBJ2-3; 7 bases match TRBD2. Germline V gene sequence: CDR1 LGHDT, CDR2 YNNKEL (reference sequence). The length of the CDR3 is 15 residues. With V trimmed by 4 bases and J by 1 base, 5 bases remained unmatched. The CDR3 region is CASSPSGGGTDTQYF. The CDR3 nucleotides read TGTGCCAGCAGCCCGAGTGGGGGGGGCACAGATACGCAGTATTTT.

The chain employs TRBV21-1 and TRBJ2-5. TRBV21-1 is flagged as a pseudogene. This CDR3 contains 11 residues. The CDR3 sequence is CASSKGVPQYF. The CDR3, as DNA: TGTGCCAGCAGCAAAGGGGTACCCCAGTACTTC.

The chain is built from TRBV4-2 and TRBJ2-3; 10 bases are a match to TRBD2. Losses at the gene ends were 4 bases for V and 3 bases for J; bases not matched to a gene: 7. This CDR3 contains 16 residues. Germline V gene sequence: CDR1 LGHNA, CDR2 YNFKEQ. This CDR3 reads CASSLIGLAETDTQYF. The CDR3 DNA is TGTGCCAGCAGCCTTATAGGACTAGCGGAGACAGATACGCAGTATTTT.

The V gene is TRBV19, the J gene TRBJ1-5; D is unclear. In germline, CDR1 is LNHDA, CDR2 SQIVND (reference sequence). Deletions cut 6 bases from V and 7 bases from J, with 7 bases between. The CDR3 contains 11 residues. The CDR3 region has the DNA TGTGCCAGTAGCGCGGACCAGCCCCAGCATTTT. This gives the protein CASSADQPQHF.

The rearrangement uses TRBV6-6 and TRBJ1-3, with D maybe TRBD1 (5 bases). V dropped 0 bases and J dropped 6 bases, with 12 bases sitting between them. The CDR3 is made up of 15 amino acids. CDR1 is MNHNY and CDR2 is SVGAGI in the germline V gene (reference sequence). CDR3 residues: CASSYSTERENTIYF. In DNA form, the CDR3 reads TGTGCCAGCAGTTACTCGACAGAGAGAGAAAACACCATATATTTT.

V and J are TRBV6-5 and TRBJ2-2; 7 bases agree with TRBD1. CDR3 length equals 16 residues. CDR1 and CDR2 (germline): MNHEY, SVGAGI. Trimming at V came to 0 bases and at J to 5 bases, leaving 6 bases not matched to a gene. The DNA of the CDR3 is TGTGCCAGCAGTTACTCCGACAGGGTGTCGACCGGGGAGCTGTTTTTT. This sequence encodes CASSYSDRVSTGELFF.

This chain links TRBV12-3 or TRBV12-4 with TRBJ1-2; TRBD1 aligns across 8 bases. This CDR3 is 13 amino acids long. Losses at the gene ends were 5 bases for V and 6 bases for J; bases not matched to a gene: 5. CDR3 bases: TGTGCCAGCAGTCCTACAGGGGGGGATGGCTACACCTTC. It encodes CASSPTGGDGYTF.

The genes are TRBV12-3 or TRBV12-4 and TRBJ1-2, with a possible D match to TRBD1 (6 bases). Trimming pared 6 bases from V and 5 bases from J, leaving 22 bases between. The CDR3 spans 16 residues. CDR3 DNA sequence: TGTGCCAGCAGCCCGTCGTTGGCAGGGGAATTTTATGGCTACACCTTC. Its protein product is CASSPSLAGEFYGYTF.

The rearrangement uses TRBV12-3 or TRBV12-4 and TRBJ1-2, with D uncertain. The CDR3 loop spans 12 amino acids. V was cut by 5 bases and J by 9 bases, with 13 bases left in between. This CDR3 reads CASSGQVPSYTF. The CDR3 DNA reads TGTGCCAGCAGTGGGCAGGTGCCCAGCTACACCTTC.

V usage is TRBV7-9 and J usage is TRBJ2-7; D possibly corresponds to TRBD1 (7 bases). CDR3 length equals 13 residues. V was cut by 7 bases and J by 3 bases, with 13 bases left in between. Germline assignment: CDR1 SEHNR and CDR2 FQNEAQ (reference sequence). CDR3 DNA: TGTGCCAGCACCCAGGGGGAGGACTACGAGCAGTACGTC. Its translation is CASTQGEDYEQYV.

This chain connects TRBV29-1 to TRBJ1-1; D not certain. Trimming took 2 bases from V and 4 from J, leaving 11 bases between them. Looked up from germline, CDR1 is SQVTM and CDR2 is ANQGSEA. This CDR3 is built from 13 residues. For the CDR3, the DNA is TGCAGCGTTGAACCGGATACCCCCACTGAAGCTTTCTTT. Its translation: CSVEPDTPTEAFF.

This clonotype was recorded only once. The chain couples TRBV9 to TRBJ1-1, with D unclear. CDR3 length: 14 amino acids. CDR1 and CDR2 from the germline V gene are SGDLS and YYNGEE. The V end lost 3 bases, the J end lost 4 bases, and 13 bases lay between the germline ends. This CDR3 is CASSEGPAGTEAFF. The CDR3 DNA is TGTGCCAGCAGCGAGGGCCCGGCGGGCACTGAAGCTTTCTTT.

The chain links TRBV7-9 to TRBJ2-7; the D gene is possibly TRBD1 (5 bases). The V end was cut by 6 bases, the J end by 10 bases, with 16 bases between. This CDR3 spans 12 amino acids. Germline V lookup: CDR1 SEHNR, CDR2 FQNEAQ (reference sequence). CDR3 sequence reads: CASRGPADLQYF. In DNA form, the CDR3 reads TGTGCCAGCAGGGGGCCGGCCGACCTTCAGTACTTC.

The chain combines TRBV7-9 with TRBJ2-5; D possibly matches TRBD1 or TRBD2 (5 bases each). The CDR3 consists of 11 residues. The germline V gene encodes CDR1 SEHNR and CDR2 FQNEAQ (reference sequence). V lost 5 bases to trimming and J lost 12 bases, with 13 bases between them. CDR3 in DNA: TGTGCCAGCAGCCTGGGGACGGACAAGTACTTC. Amino acids: CASSLGTDKYF.

The sample holds a few counts of this clonotype. V usage is TRBV18 and J usage is TRBJ2-7; D is ambiguous. This CDR3 has 13 amino acids. V was pared by 0 bases and J by 0 bases, with 3 bases between. Germline CDR1 reads KGHSH; CDR2 reads LQKENI. The CDR3 loop is CASSPPFSYEQYF. The CDR3 bases are TGTGCCAGCTCACCACCTTTCTCCTACGAGCAGTACTTC.

The chain links TRBV12-3 or TRBV12-4 to TRBJ2-5; weak D call: TRBD1 (6 bases). V was clipped by 2 bases and J by 2 bases, with 12 bases between them. This CDR3 has 15 amino acids. In nucleotides, the CDR3 is TGTGCCAGCAGTTTAAGGACAGAGCTTCAAGAGACCCAGTACTTC. Protein product: CASSLRTELQETQYF.

This clonotype was seen once. The chain joins TRBV19 to TRBJ1-6; D is unclear. CDR3 size: 12 residues. The V gene's germline CDR1 is LNHDA and CDR2 SQIVND (reference sequence). V shed 3 bases and J shed 7 bases, with 4 bases lying between them. The CDR3 DNA sequence: TGTGCCAGTAGTATCGGGAATTCACCCCTCCACTTT. Protein: CASSIGNSPLHF. The full variable domain, in which reference TRBV19 and TRBJ1-6 provide the parts outside the CDR3, is DGGITQSPKYLFRKEGQNVTLSCEQNLNHDAMYWYRQDPGQGLRLIYYSQIVNDFQKGDIAEGYSVSREKKESFPLTVTSAQKNPTAFYLCASSIGNSPLHFGNGTRLTVT.

J is TRBJ2-1 and V is TRBV6-5; 12 bases fit TRBD2. Losses at the gene ends were 5 bases for V and 10 bases for J; bases not matched to a gene: 9. Germline V CDR1 and CDR2: MNHEY, SVGAGI. The CDR3 covers 15 residues. The CDR3 loop reads CASSASSGGAGEQFF. Here the CDR3 DNA reads TGTGCCAGCAGTGCCTCTAGCGGGGGGGCAGGAGAGCAGTTCTTC.

This rearrangement joins TRBV9 to TRBJ2-1; 10 bases align to TRBD1. After removal of 0 bases from V and 4 bases from J, the junction contained 4 bases not matched to a gene. Germline lookup yields CDR1 SGDLS and CDR2 YYNGEE. This CDR3 has 16 amino acids. The CDR3 reads CASSVGTGGIYNEQFF. The CDR3, as DNA: TGTGCCAGCAGCGTAGGGACAGGGGGAATTTACAATGAGCAGTTCTTC.

This sequence joins TRBV5-1 and TRBJ2-3; the match to TRBD1 covers 7 bases. Germline CDR1 and CDR2: SGHRS and YFSETQ. The CDR3 totals 15 residues. V lost 0 bases, J lost 4 bases, and 5 bases stayed unmatched. CDR3 DNA sequence: TGCGCCAGCAGCTTGGAGGGACAGATTTCAGATACGCAGTATTTT. The encoded protein is CASSLEGQISDTQYF.

This clonotype was counted a single time. The V call is TRBV2, the J call TRBJ2-5, with D tentatively TRBD2 (5 bases). Trimming shortened V by 6 bases and J by 1 base, and 15 bases separated the two germline ends. CDR1 and CDR2 from the germline V gene are SNHLY and FYNNEI. CDR3 size: 15 residues. CDR3 bases: TGTGCCAGCAGCTACTTCGGAGGCCGCCAAGAGACCCAGTACTTC. Its protein is CASSYFGGRQETQYF.

V is TRBV30 and J is TRBJ1-5; D might be TRBD1 (5 bases). CDR1 and CDR2 from the germline V gene are GTSNPN and SVGIG (reference sequence). Trimming took off 4 bases at V and 7 bases at J, with 11 bases between the two ends. The CDR3 contains 12 residues. As DNA, the CDR3 is TGTGCCTGGAAGACGGGGGGACAGCCCCAGCATTTT. The encoded protein is CAWKTGGQPQHF.